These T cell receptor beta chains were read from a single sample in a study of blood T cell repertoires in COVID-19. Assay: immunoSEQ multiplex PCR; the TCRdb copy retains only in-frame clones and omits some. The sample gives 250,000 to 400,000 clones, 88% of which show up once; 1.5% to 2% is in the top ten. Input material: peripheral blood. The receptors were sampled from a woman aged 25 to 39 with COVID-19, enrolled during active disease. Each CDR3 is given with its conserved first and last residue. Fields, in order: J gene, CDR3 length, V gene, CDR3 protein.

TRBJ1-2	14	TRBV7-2	CASSLDGTDYGYTF
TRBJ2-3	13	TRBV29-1	CSVDQGRVDTQYF
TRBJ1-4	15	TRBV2	CASRATGAGGEKLFF
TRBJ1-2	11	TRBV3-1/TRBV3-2	CATSGAYGYTF
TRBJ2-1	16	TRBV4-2	CASSQDTRGGYNEQFF
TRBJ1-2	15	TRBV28	CASSHGTGANYGYTF
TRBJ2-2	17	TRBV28	CASSSTYWDNNTGELFF
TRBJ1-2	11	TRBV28	CASSQTGGYTF
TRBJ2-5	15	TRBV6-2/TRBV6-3	CASSYVAGGQETQYF
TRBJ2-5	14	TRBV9	CASSSGQGRETQYF
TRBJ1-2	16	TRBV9	CASSGYTAAGRYGYTF
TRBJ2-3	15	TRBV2	CASSDGGYGSNTQYF
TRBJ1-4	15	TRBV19	CASRPLGQGGEKLFF
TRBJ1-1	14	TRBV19	CASSIDSYFTEAFF
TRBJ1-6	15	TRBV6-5	CASSADRASWSPLHF
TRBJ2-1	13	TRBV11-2	CASSFPSYNEQFF
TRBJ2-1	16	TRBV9	CASSEYNLGSSDEQFF
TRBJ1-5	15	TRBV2	CASSEVVGGVQPQHF
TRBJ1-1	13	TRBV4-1	CASSQAGVRGAFF
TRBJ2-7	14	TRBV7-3	CASSLNVGTYEQYF
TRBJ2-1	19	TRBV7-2	CASSLTSGGALPLYNEQFF
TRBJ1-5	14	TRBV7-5	CARTPTPGNQPQHF
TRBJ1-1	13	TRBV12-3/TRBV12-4	CASIGVMNTEAFF
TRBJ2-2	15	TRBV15	CATSRVGRGPGELFF
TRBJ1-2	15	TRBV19	CASSVYRGRDYGYTF
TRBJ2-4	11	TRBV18	CASRGRDIQYF
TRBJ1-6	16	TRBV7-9	CASSSQGSSYNSPLHF
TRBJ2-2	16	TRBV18	CASSPPGLADTGELFF
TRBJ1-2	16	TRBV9	CASSVATRGGNYGYTF